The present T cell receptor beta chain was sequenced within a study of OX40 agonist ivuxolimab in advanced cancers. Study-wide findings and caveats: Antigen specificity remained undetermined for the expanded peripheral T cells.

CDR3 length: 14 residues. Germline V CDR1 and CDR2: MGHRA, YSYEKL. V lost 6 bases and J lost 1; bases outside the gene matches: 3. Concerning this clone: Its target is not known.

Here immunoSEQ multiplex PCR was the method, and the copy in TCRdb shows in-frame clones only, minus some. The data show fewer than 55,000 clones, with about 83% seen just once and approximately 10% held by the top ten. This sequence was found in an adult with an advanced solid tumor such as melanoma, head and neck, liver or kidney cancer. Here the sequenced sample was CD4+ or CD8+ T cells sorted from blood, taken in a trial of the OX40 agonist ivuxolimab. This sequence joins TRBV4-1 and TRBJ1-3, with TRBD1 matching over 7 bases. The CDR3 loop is CASSRGQSGNTIYF. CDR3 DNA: TGCGCCAGCAGTAGGGGGCAATCTGGAAACACCATATATTTT.